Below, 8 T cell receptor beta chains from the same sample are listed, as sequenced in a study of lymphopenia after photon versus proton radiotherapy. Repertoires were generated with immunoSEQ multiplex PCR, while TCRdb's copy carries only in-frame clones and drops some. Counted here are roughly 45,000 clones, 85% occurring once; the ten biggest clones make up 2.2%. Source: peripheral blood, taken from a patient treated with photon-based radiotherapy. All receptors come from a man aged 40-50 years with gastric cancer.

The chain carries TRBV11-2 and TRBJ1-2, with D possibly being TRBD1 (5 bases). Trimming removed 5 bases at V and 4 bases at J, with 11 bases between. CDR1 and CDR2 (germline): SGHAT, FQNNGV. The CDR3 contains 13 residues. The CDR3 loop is CASSRSRGYGYTF. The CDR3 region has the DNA TGTGCCAGCAGCCGGTCTAGGGGCTATGGCTACACCTTC.

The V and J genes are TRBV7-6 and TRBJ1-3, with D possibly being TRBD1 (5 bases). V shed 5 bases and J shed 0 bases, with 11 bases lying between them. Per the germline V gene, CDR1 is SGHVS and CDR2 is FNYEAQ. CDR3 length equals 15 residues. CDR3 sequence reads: CASSPRQNSGNTIYF. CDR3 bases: TGTGCCAGCAGCCCCCGACAGAACTCTGGAAACACCATATATTTT.

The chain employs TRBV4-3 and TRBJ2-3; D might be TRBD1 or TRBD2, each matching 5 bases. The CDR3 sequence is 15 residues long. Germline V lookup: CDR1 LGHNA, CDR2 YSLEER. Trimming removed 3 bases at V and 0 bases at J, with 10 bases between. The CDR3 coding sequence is TGCGCCAGCAGCCACCGGGACCAGAGCACAGATACGCAGTATTTT. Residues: CASSHRDQSTDTQYF.

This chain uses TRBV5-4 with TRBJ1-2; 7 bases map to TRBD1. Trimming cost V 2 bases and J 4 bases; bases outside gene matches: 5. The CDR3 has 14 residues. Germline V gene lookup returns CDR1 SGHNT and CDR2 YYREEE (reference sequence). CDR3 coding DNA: TGTGCCAGCAGCTTAGAACAGGGGACCTATGGCTACACCTTC. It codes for CASSLEQGTYGYTF.

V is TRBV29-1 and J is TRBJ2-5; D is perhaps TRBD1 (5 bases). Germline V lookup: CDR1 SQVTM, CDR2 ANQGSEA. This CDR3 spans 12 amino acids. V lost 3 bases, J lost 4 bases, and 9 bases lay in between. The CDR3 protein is CSVDGQGETQYF. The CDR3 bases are TGCAGCGTTGACGGGCAGGGAGAGACCCAGTACTTC.

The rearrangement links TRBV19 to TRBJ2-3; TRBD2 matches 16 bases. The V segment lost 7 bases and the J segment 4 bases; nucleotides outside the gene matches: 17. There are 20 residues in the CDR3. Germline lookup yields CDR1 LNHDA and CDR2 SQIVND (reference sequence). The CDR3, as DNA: TGTGCCAGTACCCCCGGGACTAGCGGGGGGGCCCATCAACTAGCAGATACGCAGTATTTT. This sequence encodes CASTPGTSGGAHQLADTQYF.

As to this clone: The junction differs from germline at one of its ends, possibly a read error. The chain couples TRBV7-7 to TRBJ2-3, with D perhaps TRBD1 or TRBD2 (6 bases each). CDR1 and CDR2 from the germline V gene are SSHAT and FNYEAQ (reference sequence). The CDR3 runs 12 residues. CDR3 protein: CASSFEGGTQYF. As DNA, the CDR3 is TGTGCTAGCAGTTTCGAGGGGGGTACGCAGTATTTT.

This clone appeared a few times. CDR3 residues: CASSVVGASDTQYF. The CDR3 DNA reads as TGTGCCAGCAGCGTAGTCGGGGCCTCGGATACGCAGTATTTT. This rearrangement joins TRBV9 to TRBJ2-3; D may be TRBD1 or TRBD2 (5 bases each). Trimming took 0 bases from V and 6 from J, leaving 11 bases between them. The V gene's germline CDR1 is SGDLS and CDR2 YYNGEE. The CDR3 is 14 amino acids.